This TCR beta chain was recorded in a study of CD8 T cells in Susac syndrome. This clonotype was seen a handful of times. Germline V gene data show CDR1 as GTSNPN and CDR2 as SVGIG (reference sequence). V lost 0 bases to trimming and J lost 6 bases, with 11 bases between them. The CDR3 spans 13 residues. Reverse transcription of about 0.5 to 1 ug RNA was carried out with random hexamers. Across 54 Vbeta and 13 Jbeta, TCR beta CDR3 was amplified with immunoSEQ multiplex PCR. Using its own MiXCR run on the immunoSEQ multiplex PCR reads, TCRdb lists one record per CDR3 protein. This sample has 150,000 to 200,000 distinct CDR3 sequences, with about 95% found just once. Sequencing of TCR beta covered CD8+ and CD4+ T cells obtained from blood. Negative isolation yielded the CD8+ and CD4+ T cells, while FACS enriched the TEMRA cells.

The origin of this receptor is a human donor with multiple sclerosis. Source material: CD8+ T cells from PBMCs. The V and J genes are TRBV30 and TRBJ1-1; D is ambiguous. CDR3 DNA sequence: TGTGCCTGGAGTGTACGCCCAATCCCTGAAGCTTTCTTT. Residues: CAWSVRPIPEAFF.